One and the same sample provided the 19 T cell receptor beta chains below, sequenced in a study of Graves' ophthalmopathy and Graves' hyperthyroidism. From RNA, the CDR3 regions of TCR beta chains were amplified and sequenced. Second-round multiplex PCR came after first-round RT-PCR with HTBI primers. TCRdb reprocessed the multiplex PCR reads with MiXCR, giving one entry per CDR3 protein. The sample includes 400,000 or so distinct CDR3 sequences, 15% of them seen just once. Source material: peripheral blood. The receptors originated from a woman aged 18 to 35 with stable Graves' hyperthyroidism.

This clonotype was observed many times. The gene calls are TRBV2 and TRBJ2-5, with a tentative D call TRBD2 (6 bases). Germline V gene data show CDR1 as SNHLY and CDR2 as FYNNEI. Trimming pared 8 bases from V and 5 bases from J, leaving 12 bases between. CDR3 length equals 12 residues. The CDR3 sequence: CASGRLGETQYF. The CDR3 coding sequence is TGTGCCAGCGGGAGACTAGGGGAGACCCAGTACTTC. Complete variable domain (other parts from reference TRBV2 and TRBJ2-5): EPEVTQTPSHQVTQMGQEVILRCVPISNHLYFYWYRQILGQKVEFLVSFYNNEISEKSEIFDDQFSVERPDGSNFTLKIRSTKLEDSAMYFCASGRLGETQYFGPGTRLLVL.

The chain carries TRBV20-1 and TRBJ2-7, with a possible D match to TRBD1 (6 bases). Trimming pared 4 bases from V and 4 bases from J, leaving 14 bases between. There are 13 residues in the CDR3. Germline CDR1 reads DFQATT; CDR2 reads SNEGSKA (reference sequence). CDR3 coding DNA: TGCAGTGCTACAGGGGTGGCGTTGTACGAGCAGTACTTC. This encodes CSATGVALYEQYF.

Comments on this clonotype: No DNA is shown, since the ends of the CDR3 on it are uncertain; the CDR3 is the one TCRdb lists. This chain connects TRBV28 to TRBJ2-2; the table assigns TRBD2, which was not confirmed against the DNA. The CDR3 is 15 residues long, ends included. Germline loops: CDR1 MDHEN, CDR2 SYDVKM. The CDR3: CASSSGRANTGELFF.

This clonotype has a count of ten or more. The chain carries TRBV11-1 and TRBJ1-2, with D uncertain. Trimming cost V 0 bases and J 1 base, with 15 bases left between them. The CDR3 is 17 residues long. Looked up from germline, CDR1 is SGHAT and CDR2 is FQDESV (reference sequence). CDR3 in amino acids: CASSLASGDLLNYGYTF. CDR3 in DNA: TGTGCCAGCAGCTTAGCTTCCGGGGATCTACTTAACTATGGCTACACCTTC.

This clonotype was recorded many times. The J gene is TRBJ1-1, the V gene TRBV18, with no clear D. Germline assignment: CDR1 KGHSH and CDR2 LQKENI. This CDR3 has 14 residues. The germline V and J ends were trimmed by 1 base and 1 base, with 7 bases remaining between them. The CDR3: CASSPRPSNTEAFF. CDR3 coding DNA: TGTGCCAGCTCACCACGGCCGTCGAACACTGAAGCTTTCTTT.

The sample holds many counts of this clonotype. CDR3 loop: CASSPLTGSEAFF. DNA for the CDR3: TGTGCCAGCAGCCCCTTAACAGGGTCTGAAGCTTTCTTT. This sequence joins TRBV12-3 or TRBV12-4 and TRBJ1-1; a possible D gene is TRBD1 (6 bases). Trimming removed 6 bases from V and 6 bases from J, with 14 bases in between. The CDR3 loop spans 13 amino acids.

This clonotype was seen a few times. CDR3: CASSIVGTGGTDQPQHF. The DNA of the CDR3 is TGTGCCAGTAGTATCGTCGGGACAGGGGGCACAGATCAGCCCCAGCATTTT. The rearrangement links TRBV19 to TRBJ1-5; 12 bases line up with TRBD1. Trimming took 3 bases from V and 5 from J; bases not matched to a gene: 8. This CDR3 has 17 residues. CDR1 and CDR2 (germline): LNHDA, SQIVND (reference sequence).

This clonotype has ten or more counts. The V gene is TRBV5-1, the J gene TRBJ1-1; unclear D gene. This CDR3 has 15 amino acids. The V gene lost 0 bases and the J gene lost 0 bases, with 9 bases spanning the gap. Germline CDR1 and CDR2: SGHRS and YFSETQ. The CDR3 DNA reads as TGCGCCAGCAGCTTGGACGGGTCCATGAACACTGAAGCTTTCTTT. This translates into CASSLDGSMNTEAFF.

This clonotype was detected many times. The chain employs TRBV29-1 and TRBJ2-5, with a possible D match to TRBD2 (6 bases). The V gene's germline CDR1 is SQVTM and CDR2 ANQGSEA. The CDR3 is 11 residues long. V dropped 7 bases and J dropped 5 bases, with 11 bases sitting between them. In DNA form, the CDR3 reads TGCAGCGACACCCGGGGGGAGACCCAGTACTTC. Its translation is CSDTRGETQYF.

CDR3 residues: CASTRTREETQYF. CDR3 coding DNA: TGTGCCAGCACCAGGACTAGGGAGGAGACCCAGTACTTC. The gene calls are TRBV6-1 and TRBJ2-5; 7 bases are a match to TRBD2. The CDR3 consists of 13 residues. The V gene end was trimmed by 7 bases and the J gene end by 5 bases; junction bases not matched to a gene: 7. CDR1 and CDR2 (germline): MNHNS, SASEGT.

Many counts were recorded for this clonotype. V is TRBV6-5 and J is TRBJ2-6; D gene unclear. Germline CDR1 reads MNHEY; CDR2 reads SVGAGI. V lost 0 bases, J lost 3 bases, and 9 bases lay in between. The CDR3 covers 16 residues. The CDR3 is CASSYSRRHGANVLTF. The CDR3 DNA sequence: TGTGCCAGCAGTTACTCCCGACGGCATGGGGCCAACGTCCTGACTTTC.

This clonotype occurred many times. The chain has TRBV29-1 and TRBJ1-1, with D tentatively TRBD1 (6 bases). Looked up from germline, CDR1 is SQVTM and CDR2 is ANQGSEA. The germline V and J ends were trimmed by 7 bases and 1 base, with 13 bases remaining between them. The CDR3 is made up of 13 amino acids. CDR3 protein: CSGSGGQNTEAFF. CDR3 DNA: TGCAGCGGGTCCGGGGGACAGAACACTGAAGCTTTCTTT. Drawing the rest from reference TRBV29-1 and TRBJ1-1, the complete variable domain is SAVISQKPSRDICQRGTSLTIQCQVDSQVTMMFWYRQQPGQSLTLIATANQGSEATYESGFVIDKFPISRPNLTFSTLTVSNMSPEDSSIYLCSGSGGQNTEAFFGQGTRLTVV.

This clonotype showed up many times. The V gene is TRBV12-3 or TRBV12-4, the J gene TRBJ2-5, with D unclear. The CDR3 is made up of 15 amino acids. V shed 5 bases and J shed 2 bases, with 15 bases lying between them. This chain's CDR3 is CASSPHPEQQETQYF. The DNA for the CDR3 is TGTGCCAGCAGTCCCCACCCCGAGCAACAAGAGACCCAGTACTTC.

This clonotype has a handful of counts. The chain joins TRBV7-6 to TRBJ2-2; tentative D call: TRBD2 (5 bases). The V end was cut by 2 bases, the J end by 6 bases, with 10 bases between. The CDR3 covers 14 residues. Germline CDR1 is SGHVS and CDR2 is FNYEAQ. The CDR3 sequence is CASSLRRPPGELFF. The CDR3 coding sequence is TGTGCCAGCAGCTTAAGGAGGCCCCCCGGGGAGCTGTTTTTT. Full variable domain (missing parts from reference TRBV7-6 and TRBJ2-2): GAGVSQSPRYKVTKRGQDVALRCDPISGHVSLYWYRQALGQGPEFLTYFNYEAQQDKSGLPNDRFSAERPEGSISTLTIQRTEQRDSAMYRCASSLRRPPGELFFGEGSRLTVL.

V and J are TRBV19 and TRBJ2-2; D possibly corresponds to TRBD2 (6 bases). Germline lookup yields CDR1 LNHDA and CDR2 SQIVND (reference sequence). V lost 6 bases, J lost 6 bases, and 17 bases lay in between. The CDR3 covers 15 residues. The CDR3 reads CASRLPLASAGELFF. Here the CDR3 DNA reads TGTGCCAGTAGACTTCCTCTAGCGTCAGCCGGGGAGCTGTTTTTT.

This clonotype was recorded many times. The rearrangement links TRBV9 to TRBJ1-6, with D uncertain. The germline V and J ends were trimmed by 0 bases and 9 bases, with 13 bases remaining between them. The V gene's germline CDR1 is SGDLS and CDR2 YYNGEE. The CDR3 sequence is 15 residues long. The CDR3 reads CASSVVGDARSPLHF. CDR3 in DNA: TGTGCCAGCAGCGTAGTCGGCGATGCACGTTCACCCCTCCACTTT. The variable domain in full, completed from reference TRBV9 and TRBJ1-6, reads DSGVTQTPKHLITATGQRVTLRCSPRSGDLSVYWYQQSLDQGLQFLIQYYNGEERAKGNILERFSAQQFPDLHSELNLSSLELGDSALYFCASSVVGDARSPLHFGNGTRLTVT.

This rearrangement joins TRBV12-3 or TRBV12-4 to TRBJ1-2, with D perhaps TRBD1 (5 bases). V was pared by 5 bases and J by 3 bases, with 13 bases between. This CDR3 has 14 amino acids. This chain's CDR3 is CASSPWTTDYGYTF. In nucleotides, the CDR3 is TGTGCCAGCAGTCCCTGGACAACGGACTATGGCTACACCTTC.

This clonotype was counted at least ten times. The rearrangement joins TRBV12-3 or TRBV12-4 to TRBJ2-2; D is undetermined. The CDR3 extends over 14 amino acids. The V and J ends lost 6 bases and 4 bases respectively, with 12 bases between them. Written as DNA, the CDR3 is TGTGCCAGCAGCTTTCGGACGGTCACCGGGGAGCTGTTTTTT. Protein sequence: CASSFRTVTGELFF.

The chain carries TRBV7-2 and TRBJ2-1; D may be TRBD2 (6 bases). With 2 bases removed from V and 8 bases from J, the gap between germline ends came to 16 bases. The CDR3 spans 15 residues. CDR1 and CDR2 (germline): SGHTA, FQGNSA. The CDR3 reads CASSLRPGAQYEQFF. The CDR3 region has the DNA TGTGCCAGCAGCTTACGTCCGGGAGCCCAGTATGAGCAGTTCTTC. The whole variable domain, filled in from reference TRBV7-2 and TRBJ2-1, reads GAGVSQSPSNKVTEKGKDVELRCDPISGHTALYWYRQSLGQGLEFLIYFQGNSAPDKSGLPSDRFSAERTGGSVSTLTIQRTQQEDSAVYLCASSLRPGAQYEQFFGPGTRLTVL.